This T cell receptor (beta chain) was identified during a study of early T cells in non-severe SARS-CoV-2 infection. Study details: Sequencing of unsorted whole blood was done on bulk RNA, leaving chains unpaired.

V lost 2 bases and J 0 bases, leaving 4 bases between the germline ends. This CDR3 region has 14 residues. CDR1 is MNHNS, CDR2 SASEGT, per germline. This clonotype was recorded a few times. Individual cDNA molecules were tagged with unique molecular identifiers. TCRdb recomputed calls from the 5' RACE reads with MiXCR, one row per CDR3 protein. Of fewer than 85,000 distinct CDR3 sequences detected, approximately 10% appear once; the ten largest clones hold around 12%. Here the sequenced sample was whole blood, taken at baseline. The chain links TRBV6-1 to TRBJ2-2; D gene uncertain. The origin of this receptor is an adult who was a healthcare worker with PCR-confirmed SARS-CoV-2 infection or an uninfected control (not recorded which). The CDR3 sequence: CASSELPNTGELFF. The DNA of the CDR3 is TGTGCCAGCAGTGAATTACCGAACACCGGGGAGCTGTTTTTT.